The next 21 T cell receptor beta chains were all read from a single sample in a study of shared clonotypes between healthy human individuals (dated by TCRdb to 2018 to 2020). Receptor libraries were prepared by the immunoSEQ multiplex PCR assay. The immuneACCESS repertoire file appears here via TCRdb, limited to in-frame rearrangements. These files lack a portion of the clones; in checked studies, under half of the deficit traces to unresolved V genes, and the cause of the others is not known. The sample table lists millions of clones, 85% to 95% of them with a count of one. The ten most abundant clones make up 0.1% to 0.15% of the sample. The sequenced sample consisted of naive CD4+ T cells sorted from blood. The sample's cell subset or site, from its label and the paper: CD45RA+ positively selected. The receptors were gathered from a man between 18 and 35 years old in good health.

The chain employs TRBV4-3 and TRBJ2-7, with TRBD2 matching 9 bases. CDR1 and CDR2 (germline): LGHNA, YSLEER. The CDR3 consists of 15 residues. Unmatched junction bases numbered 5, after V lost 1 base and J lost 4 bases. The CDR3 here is CASSQGLAGKYEQYF. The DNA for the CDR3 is TGCGCCAGCAGCCAAGGGCTAGCGGGAAAATACGAGCAGTACTTC.

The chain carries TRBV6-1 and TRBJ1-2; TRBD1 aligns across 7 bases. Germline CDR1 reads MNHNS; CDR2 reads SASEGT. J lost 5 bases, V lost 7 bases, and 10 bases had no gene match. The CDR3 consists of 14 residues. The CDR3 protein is CASNDRQGGYGYTF. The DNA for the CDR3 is TGTGCCAGCAATGACAGACAGGGAGGGTATGGCTACACCTTC.

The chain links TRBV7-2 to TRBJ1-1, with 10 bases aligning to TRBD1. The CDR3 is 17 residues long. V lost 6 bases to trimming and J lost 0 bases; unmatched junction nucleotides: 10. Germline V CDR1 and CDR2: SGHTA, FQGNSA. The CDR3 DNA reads TGTGCCAGCAGTCGTCGGACAGGGGGTCTCATGAACACTGAAGCTTTCTTT. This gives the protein CASSRRTGGLMNTEAFF.

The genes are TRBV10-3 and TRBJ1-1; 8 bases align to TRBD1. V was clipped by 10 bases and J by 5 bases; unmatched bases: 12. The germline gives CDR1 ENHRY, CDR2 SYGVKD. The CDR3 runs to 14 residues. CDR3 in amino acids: CATRSTGDWTEAFF. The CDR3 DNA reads TGTGCCACTCGATCGACAGGGGATTGGACTGAAGCTTTCTTT.

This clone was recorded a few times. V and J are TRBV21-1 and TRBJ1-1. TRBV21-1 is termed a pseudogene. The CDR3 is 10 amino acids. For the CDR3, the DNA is TGTGCCAGCAGCAGAAGAAAAGCTTTCTTT. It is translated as CASSRRKAFF.

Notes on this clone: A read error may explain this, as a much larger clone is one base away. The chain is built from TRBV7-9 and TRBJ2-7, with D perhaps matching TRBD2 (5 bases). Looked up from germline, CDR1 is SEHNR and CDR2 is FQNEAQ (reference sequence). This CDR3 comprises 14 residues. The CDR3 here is CASSSTMPPYGQYF. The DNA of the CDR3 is TGTGCCAGCAGCTCGACTATGCCTCCCTACGGGCAGTACTTC. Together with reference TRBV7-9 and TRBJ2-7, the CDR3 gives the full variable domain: DTGVSQNPRHKITKRGQNVTFRCDPISEHNRLYWYRQTLGQGPEFLTYFQNEAQLEKSRLLSDRFSAERPKGSFSTLEIQRTEQGDSAMYLCASSSTMPPYGQYFGPGTRLTVT.

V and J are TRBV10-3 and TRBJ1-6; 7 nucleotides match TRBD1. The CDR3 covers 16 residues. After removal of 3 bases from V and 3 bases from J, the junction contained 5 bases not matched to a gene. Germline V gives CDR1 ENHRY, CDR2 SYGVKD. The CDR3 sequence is CAISDSPGGYNSPLHF. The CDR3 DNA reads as TGTGCCATCAGTGACTCTCCAGGGGGCTATAATTCACCCCTCCACTTT.

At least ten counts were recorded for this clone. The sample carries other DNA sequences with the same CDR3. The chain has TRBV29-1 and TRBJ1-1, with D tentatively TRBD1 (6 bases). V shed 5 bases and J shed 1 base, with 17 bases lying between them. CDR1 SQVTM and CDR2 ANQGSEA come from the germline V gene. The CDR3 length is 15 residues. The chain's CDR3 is CSVNFQGLWNTEAFF. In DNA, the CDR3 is TGCAGCGTTAATTTCCAGGGGTTATGGAACACTGAAGCTTTCTTT.

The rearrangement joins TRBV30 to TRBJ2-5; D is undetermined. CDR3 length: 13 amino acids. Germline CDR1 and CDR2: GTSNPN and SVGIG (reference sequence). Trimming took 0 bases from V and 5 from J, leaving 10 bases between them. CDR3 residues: CAWSVNTRETQYF. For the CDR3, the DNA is TGTGCCTGGAGTGTAAATACCCGGGAGACCCAGTACTTC.

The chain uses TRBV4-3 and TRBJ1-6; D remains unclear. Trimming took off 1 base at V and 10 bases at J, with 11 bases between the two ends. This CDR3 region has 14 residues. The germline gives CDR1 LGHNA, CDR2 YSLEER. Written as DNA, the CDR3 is TGCGCCAGCAGCCAAGTTAATGGGGAGTCACCCCTCCACTTT. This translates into CASSQVNGESPLHF.

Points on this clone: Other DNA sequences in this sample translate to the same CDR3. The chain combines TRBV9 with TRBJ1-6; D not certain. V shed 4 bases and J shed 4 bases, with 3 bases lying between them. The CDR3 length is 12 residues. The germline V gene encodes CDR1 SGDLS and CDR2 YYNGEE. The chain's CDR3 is CASSTYNSPLHF. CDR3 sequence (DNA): TGTGCCAGCAGCACTTATAATTCACCCCTCCACTTT.

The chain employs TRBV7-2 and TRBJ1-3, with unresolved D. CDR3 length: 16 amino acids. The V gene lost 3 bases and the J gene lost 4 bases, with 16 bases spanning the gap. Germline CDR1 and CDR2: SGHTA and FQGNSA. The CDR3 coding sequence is TGTGCCAGCAGCTTTGCCAAGCCCCCCCGAGGAAACACCATATATTTT. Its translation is CASSFAKPPRGNTIYF.

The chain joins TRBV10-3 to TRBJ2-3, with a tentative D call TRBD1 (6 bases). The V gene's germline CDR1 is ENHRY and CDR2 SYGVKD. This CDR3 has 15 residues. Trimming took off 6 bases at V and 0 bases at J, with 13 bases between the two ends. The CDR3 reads CAIRRTETSTDTQYF. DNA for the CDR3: TGTGCCATCAGGAGGACAGAGACTAGCACAGATACGCAGTATTTT.

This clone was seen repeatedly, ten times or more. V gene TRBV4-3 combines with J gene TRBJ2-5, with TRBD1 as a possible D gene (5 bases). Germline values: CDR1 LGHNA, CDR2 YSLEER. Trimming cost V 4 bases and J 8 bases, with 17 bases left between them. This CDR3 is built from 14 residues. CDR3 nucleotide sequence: TGCGCCAGCAGCCCCTCGACAGAGGAAGGTACCCAGTACTTC. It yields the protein CASSPSTEEGTQYF.

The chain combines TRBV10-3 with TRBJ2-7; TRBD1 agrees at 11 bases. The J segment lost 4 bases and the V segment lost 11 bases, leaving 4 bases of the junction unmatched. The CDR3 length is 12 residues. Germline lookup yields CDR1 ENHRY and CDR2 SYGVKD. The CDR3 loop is CASGQGDYEQYF. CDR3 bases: TGTGCCTCGGGACAGGGGGATTACGAGCAGTACTTC.

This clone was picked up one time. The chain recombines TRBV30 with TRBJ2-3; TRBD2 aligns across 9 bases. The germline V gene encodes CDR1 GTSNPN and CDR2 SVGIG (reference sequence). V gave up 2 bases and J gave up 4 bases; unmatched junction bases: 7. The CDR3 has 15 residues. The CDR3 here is CAWSFSGGTADTQYF. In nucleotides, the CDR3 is TGTGCCTGGAGTTTTAGCGGGGGCACCGCAGATACGCAGTATTTT.

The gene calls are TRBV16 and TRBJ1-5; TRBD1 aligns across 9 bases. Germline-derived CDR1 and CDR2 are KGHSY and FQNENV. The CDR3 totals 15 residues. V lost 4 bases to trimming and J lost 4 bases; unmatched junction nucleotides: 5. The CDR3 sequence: CASSLGQGWNQPQHF. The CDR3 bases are TGTGCCAGCAGCCTGGGACAGGGATGGAATCAGCCCCAGCATTTT.

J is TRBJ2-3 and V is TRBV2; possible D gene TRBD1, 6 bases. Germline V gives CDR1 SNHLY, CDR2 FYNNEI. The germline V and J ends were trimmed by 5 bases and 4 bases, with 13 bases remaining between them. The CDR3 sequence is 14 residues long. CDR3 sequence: CASSKQGAADTQYF. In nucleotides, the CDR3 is TGTGCCAGCAGTAAACAGGGTGCCGCAGATACGCAGTATTTT.

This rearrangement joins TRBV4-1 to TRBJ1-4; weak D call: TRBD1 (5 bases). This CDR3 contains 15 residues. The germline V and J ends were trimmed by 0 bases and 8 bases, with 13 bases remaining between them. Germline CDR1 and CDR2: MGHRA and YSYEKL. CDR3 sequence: CASSQDTAWGEKLFF. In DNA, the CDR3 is TGCGCCAGCAGCCAAGATACGGCATGGGGGGAAAAACTGTTTTTT.

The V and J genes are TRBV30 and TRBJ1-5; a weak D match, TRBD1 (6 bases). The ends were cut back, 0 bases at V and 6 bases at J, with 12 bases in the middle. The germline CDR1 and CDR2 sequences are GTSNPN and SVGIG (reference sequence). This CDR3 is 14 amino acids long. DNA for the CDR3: TGTGCCTGGAGTGTACGAGGGGGGCCTCAGCCCCAGCATTTT. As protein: CAWSVRGGPQPQHF. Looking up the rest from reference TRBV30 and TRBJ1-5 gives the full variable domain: SQTIHQWPATLVQPVGSPLSLECTVEGTSNPNLYWYRQAAGRGLQLLFYSVGIGQISSEVPQNLSASRPQDRQFILSSKKLLLSDSGFYLCAWSVRGGPQPQHFGDGTRLSIL.

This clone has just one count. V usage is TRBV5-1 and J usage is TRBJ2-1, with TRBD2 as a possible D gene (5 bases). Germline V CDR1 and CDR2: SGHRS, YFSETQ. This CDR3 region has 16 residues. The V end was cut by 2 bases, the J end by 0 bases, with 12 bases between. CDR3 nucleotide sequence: TGCGCCAGCAGCTTCGGCGGGCTACTCTCCTACAATGAGCAGTTCTTC. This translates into CASSFGGLLSYNEQFF.